The table lists the clone carrying this T cell receptor beta chain with a few counts. The data were obtained in a study of T-cell memory formation after mild COVID-19. After 5'RACE with constant-segment primers, TCR alpha and TCR beta cDNA libraries carrying sample barcodes and UMIs were obtained. TCRdb reprocessed the 5' RACE reads with MiXCR, giving one entry per CDR3 protein. Here the sample spans approximately 45,000 distinct CDR3 sequences, 5.5% to 8.5% being singletons. The J segment lost 2 bases and the V segment lost 4 bases, leaving 14 bases of the junction unmatched. CDR1 and CDR2 (germline): SEHNR, FQNEAQ (reference sequence). The CDR3 is made up of 18 amino acids.

The chain uses TRBV7-9 and TRBJ2-1; 7 bases map to TRBD2. The sample was PBMCs or a T cell subset sorted from them (not recorded which). The clonotype comes from an adult who had mild COVID-19 (a few samples of this study predate the infection). Cell type and time point are not known. The CDR3 here is CASSSKRGENHAYNEQFF. CDR3 in DNA: TGTGCCAGCAGCTCCAAGCGGGGAGAAAATCATGCCTACAATGAGCAGTTCTTC.